Below, 5 T cell receptor beta chains from the same sample are listed, as sequenced in a study of type 1 regulatory T cells. Each CDR3 protein gets one entry after TCRdb re-called the reads with MiXCR. The sample carries 80,000 to 100,000 distinct CDR3 sequences, less than 40% recorded once. Sequencing was done on a sample of CD4+ T cells, either the whole sample or a sorted fraction (not recorded which). These receptor sequences come from a human donor in good health.

This clonotype was detected a few times. This sequence joins TRBV7-9 and TRBJ2-2, with D hard to call. The germline V gene has CDR1 SEHNR and CDR2 FQNEAQ (reference sequence). This CDR3 spans 15 amino acids. V lost 7 bases and J 6 bases, leaving 18 bases between the germline ends. The CDR3 region is CASNFNPLPSGELFF. The CDR3 region has the DNA TGTGCCAGCAACTTTAACCCTTTGCCCTCCGGGGAGCTGTTTTTT.

This clonotype was picked up a small number of times. V usage is TRBV7-2 and J usage is TRBJ2-3, with D possibly matching TRBD2 (5 bases). Between the trimmed V and J ends, which lost 3 bases and 5 bases, there was a span of 12 bases. The CDR3 loop spans 14 amino acids. Germline CDR1 and CDR2: SGHTA and FQGNSA. This CDR3 is CASSLPRGRDTQYF. The CDR3 DNA reads as TGTGCCAGCAGCTTGCCCCGAGGGAGAGATACGCAGTATTTT.

This clonotype was detected only once. The rearrangement uses TRBV20-1 and TRBJ2-1, with 7 positions matching TRBD1. J lost 1 base, V lost 3 bases, and 3 bases had no gene match. The germline V gene encodes CDR1 DFQATT and CDR2 SNEGSKA (reference sequence). The CDR3 contains 14 residues. CDR3 sequence: CSARGRGSYNEQFF. CDR3 coding DNA: TGCAGTGCTAGGGGCAGGGGGTCCTACAATGAGCAGTTCTTC.

This clonotype was observed a handful of times. V usage is TRBV7-2 and J usage is TRBJ2-3; 12 nucleotides match TRBD1. This CDR3 spans 17 amino acids. CDR1 and CDR2 (germline): SGHTA, FQGNSA. After removal of 3 bases from V and 4 bases from J, the junction contained 8 bases not matched to a gene. CDR3 coding DNA: TGTGCCAGCAGCTTCGGAGGGGGACAGGGGGCCGCAGATACGCAGTATTTT. Protein: CASSFGGGQGAADTQYF.

The chain couples TRBV20-1 to TRBJ2-2; 13 bases agree with TRBD2. The ends lost 5 bases at V and 5 bases at J; junction bases unmatched: 11. This CDR3 region has 17 residues. CDR1 and CDR2 from the germline V gene are DFQATT and SNEGSKA (reference sequence). CDR3 loop: CSAPLLAGGPGTGELFF. In DNA, the CDR3 is TGCAGTGCTCCACTACTAGCGGGAGGGCCGGGGACCGGGGAGCTGTTTTTT.